A selection of T cell receptor beta chains follows, all from one sample in a study of blood T cell repertoires in COVID-19. Sequencing was performed with immunoSEQ multiplex PCR; in TCRdb, only in-frame clones are kept and a portion is missing. The top ten clones hold about 48% of a sample with 25,000 to 35,000 clones, nearly 90% of them seen once. The sample comprised peripheral blood. The receptor set was obtained from a human donor with acute or convalescent COVID-19. The donor label of this sample is uncertain. The CDR3 runs from the conserved cysteine through the conserved F or W. The D gene is left open where the match is weak. Not all rows give a size; the values are once, few, many and, for expanded clones, a class.

clone_size d_call j_call v_call cdr3_aa cdr3_nt
. . TRBJ1-1 TRBV3-1/TRBV3-2 CASSQGWNTEAFF TGTGCCAGCTCCCAGGGCTGGAACACTGAAGCTTTCTTT
few . TRBJ1-1 TRBV18 CASSSDIMNTEAFF TGTGCCAGCTCATCAGACATCATGAACACTGAAGCTTTCTTT
. . TRBJ2-6 TRBV7-9 CASSWDTVFSGANVLTF TGTGCCAGCAGCTGGGACACCGTTTTCTCTGGGGCCAACGTCCTGACTTTC
once . TRBJ1-5 TRBV3-1/TRBV3-2 CASSQGAGSNQPQHF TGTGCCAGCAGCCAGGGGGCCGGGAGCAATCAGCCCCAGCATTTT
. TRBD1 TRBJ2-3 TRBV4-3 CASSQENRGADTQYF TGCGCCAGCAGCCAAGAAAACAGGGGGGCAGATACGCAGTATTTT
. . TRBJ2-3 TRBV5-1 CASTWRVGQSTDTQYF TGCGCCAGCACCTGGAGGGTGGGACAGTCCACAGATACGCAGTATTTT
. . TRBJ2-3 TRBV5-1 CASGIQGTSTDTQYF TGCGCCAGCGGCATACAGGGAACTAGCACAGATACGCAGTATTTT
. TRBD1 TRBJ2-3 TRBV3-1/TRBV3-2 CASSRTGGPDTQYF TGTGCCAGCAGCCGCACAGGGGGCCCAGATACGCAGTATTTT
. . TRBJ2-2 TRBV6-4 CASKPSYNTGELFF TGTGCCAGCAAGCCATCCTATAACACCGGGGAGCTGTTTTTT
. . TRBJ1-4 TRBV15 CATSRDLRLDRPSQTNEKLFF TGTGCCACCAGCAGAGATCTTCGGCTCGACAGGCCTTCTCAAACTAATGAAAAACTGTTTTTT